These T cell receptor beta chains were read from a single sample in a study of T cell responses to AZD1222 COVID-19 vaccine. TCRdb's table, derived via immunoSEQ multiplex PCR, lists solely in-frame clones and lacks some. The table shows 130,000 to 150,000 clones, with under 95% occurring only once. The input for sequencing was peripheral blood, taken on day 0 of AZD1222 vaccination. These TCRs come from an adult in good health. CDR3s leave out the opening cysteine and the closing phenylalanine or tryptophan. Fields, in order: J gene, D gene, V gene, CDR3 protein. A D gene is named only where the DNA matches it firmly.

j_call: TRBJ2-5; d_call: NA; v_call: TRBV23-1; cdr3_aa: ASSQSQRDDQETQY
j_call: TRBJ1-4; d_call: NA; v_call: TRBV27; cdr3_aa: ASSPLAGGPTNEKLF
j_call: TRBJ1-6; d_call: NA; v_call: TRBV6-5; cdr3_aa: ASIPGSYNSPLH
j_call: TRBJ1-1; d_call: TRBD1; v_call: TRBV7-6; cdr3_aa: ASSRTGLNTEAF
j_call: TRBJ2-7; d_call: TRBD1; v_call: TRBV7-9; cdr3_aa: ASSLAGQVEEQY
j_call: TRBJ1-2; d_call: NA; v_call: TRBV7-2; cdr3_aa: ASSPTDGNYGYT
j_call: TRBJ1-3; d_call: TRBD1; v_call: TRBV28; cdr3_aa: ASSLGDRAGNTIY
j_call: TRBJ2-7; d_call: TRBD1; v_call: TRBV6-6; cdr3_aa: ATGTGSYEQY
j_call: TRBJ1-4; d_call: TRBD1; v_call: TRBV7-8; cdr3_aa: ASSYGQGVTTNEKLF
j_call: TRBJ2-7; d_call: TRBD2; v_call: TRBV9; cdr3_aa: ASSVGAGGTYEQY
j_call: TRBJ2-3; d_call: NA; v_call: TRBV3-1/TRBV3-2; cdr3_aa: ASSQSGVDTQY
j_call: TRBJ1-4; d_call: NA; v_call: TRBV7-3; cdr3_aa: ASSVGPTNEKLF
j_call: TRBJ2-7; d_call: TRBD2; v_call: TRBV7-8; cdr3_aa: ASSSSGGPARYEQY
j_call: TRBJ1-1; d_call: NA; v_call: TRBV28; cdr3_aa: ASSLRGLNTEAF
j_call: TRBJ1-4; d_call: NA; v_call: TRBV18; cdr3_aa: ASSPQSTNEKLF
j_call: TRBJ1-4; d_call: TRBD1; v_call: TRBV7-9; cdr3_aa: ASRDKGQQREKLF
j_call: TRBJ2-3; d_call: NA; v_call: TRBV18; cdr3_aa: ASSPGGPIDTQY
j_call: TRBJ1-6; d_call: NA; v_call: TRBV15; cdr3_aa: ATSRESDSPLH
j_call: TRBJ2-3; d_call: NA; v_call: TRBV7-2; cdr3_aa: ASSLVASRLDTQY
j_call: TRBJ1-1; d_call: NA; v_call: TRBV10-3; cdr3_aa: AAGTLLEAF
j_call: TRBJ2-5; d_call: TRBD2; v_call: TRBV6-5; cdr3_aa: ASSWPGGETQY
j_call: TRBJ1-5; d_call: NA; v_call: TRBV6-2/TRBV6-3; cdr3_aa: ASSYSRVAGTSNQPQH
j_call: TRBJ1-5; d_call: NA; v_call: TRBV11-3; cdr3_aa: ASTPPGGSNQPQH
j_call: TRBJ2-7; d_call: TRBD2; v_call: TRBV4-3; cdr3_aa: ASSQDLSGRASYEQY
j_call: TRBJ1-2; d_call: TRBD1; v_call: TRBV6-6; cdr3_aa: ASSYGQGLIGYT
j_call: TRBJ1-2; d_call: NA; v_call: TRBV6-5; cdr3_aa: ASNWGDYGYT
j_call: TRBJ1-4; d_call: NA; v_call: TRBV7-3; cdr3_aa: ASSATHGEKLF
j_call: TRBJ1-1; d_call: NA; v_call: TRBV3-1/TRBV3-2; cdr3_aa: ASSPFSFTEAF
j_call: TRBJ1-2; d_call: NA; v_call: TRBV11-1; cdr3_aa: ASSLRTKYGYT
j_call: TRBJ2-7; d_call: NA; v_call: TRBV3-1/TRBV3-2; cdr3_aa: ASSQASGTRRSLEQY
j_call: TRBJ2-7; d_call: NA; v_call: TRBV4-3; cdr3_aa: ASSPRAGGDEQY
j_call: TRBJ1-4; d_call: NA; v_call: TRBV6-5; cdr3_aa: ASFGRSTNEKLF
j_call: TRBJ1-2; d_call: NA; v_call: TRBV5-1; cdr3_aa: ASSLDRENGYT